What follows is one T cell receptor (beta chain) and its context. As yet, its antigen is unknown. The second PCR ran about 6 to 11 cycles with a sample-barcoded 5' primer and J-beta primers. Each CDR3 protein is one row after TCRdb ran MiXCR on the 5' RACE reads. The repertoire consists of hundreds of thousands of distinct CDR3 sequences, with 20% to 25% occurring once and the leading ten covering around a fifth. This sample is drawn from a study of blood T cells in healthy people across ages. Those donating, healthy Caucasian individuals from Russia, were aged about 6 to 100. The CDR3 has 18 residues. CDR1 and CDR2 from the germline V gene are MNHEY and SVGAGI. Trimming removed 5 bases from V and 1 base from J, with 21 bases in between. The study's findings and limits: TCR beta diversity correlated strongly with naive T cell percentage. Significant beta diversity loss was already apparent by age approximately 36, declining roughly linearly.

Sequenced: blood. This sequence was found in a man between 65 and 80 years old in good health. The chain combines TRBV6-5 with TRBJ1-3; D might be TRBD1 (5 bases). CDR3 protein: CASSNRPPQGPSGNTIYF. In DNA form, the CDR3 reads TGTGCCAGCAGTAACCGGCCCCCTCAGGGTCCTTCTGGAAACACCATATATTTT.